These 18 T cell receptor beta chains came from one sample sequenced in a study of blood T cell repertoires in COVID-19. Clones were sequenced by immunoSEQ multiplex PCR, and TCRdb holds only the in-frame ones, with some missing. The sample carries hundreds of thousands of clones, 65% to 85% recorded once. The specimen was peripheral blood. These receptors all stem from a woman in her forties or fifties with acute or convalescent COVID-19.

This chain uses TRBV7-9 with TRBJ2-7, with 10 bases identical to TRBD1. CDR1 and CDR2 from the germline V gene are SEHNR and FQNEAQ (reference sequence). Trimming at V came to 6 bases and at J to 3 bases, leaving 11 bases not matched to a gene. The CDR3 length is 16 residues. DNA of the CDR3: TGTGCCAGCAGACCTAGGGGAGGGACAGGGGTCTACGAGCAGTACTTC. It encodes CASRPRGGTGVYEQYF.

The chain couples TRBV14 to TRBJ2-1, with D unresolved. V dropped 2 bases and J dropped 2 bases, with 7 bases sitting between them. CDR3 length equals 14 residues. The germline gives CDR1 SGHDN, CDR2 FVKESK. The CDR3 sequence is CASSQRGTYNEQFF. As DNA, the CDR3 is TGTGCCAGCAGCCAAAGAGGAACCTACAATGAGCAGTTCTTC.

The rearrangement joins TRBV19 to TRBJ2-2; 9 positions match TRBD2. This CDR3 comprises 16 residues. The trim removed 3 bases at V and 3 bases at J, leaving 5 bases unmatched. The germline gives CDR1 LNHDA, CDR2 SQIVND (reference sequence). CDR3 in amino acids: CASSIPGLAHTGELFF. The CDR3 DNA reads as TGTGCCAGTAGTATCCCGGGACTAGCCCACACCGGGGAGCTGTTTTTT.

The rearrangement uses TRBV5-4 and TRBJ2-2, with D perhaps matching TRBD2 (6 bases). In germline, CDR1 is SGHNT, CDR2 YYREEE (reference sequence). This CDR3 is 16 amino acids long. Trimming took off 0 bases at V and 3 bases at J, with 12 bases between the two ends. The CDR3 DNA follows: TGTGCCAGCAGCTTGGACCCGGGGGTCTACACCGGGGAGCTGTTTTTT. This sequence encodes CASSLDPGVYTGELFF.

V gene TRBV7-2 combines with J gene TRBJ2-1, with TRBD2 matching 9 bases. The CDR3 totals 16 residues. Germline V gene sequence: CDR1 SGHTA, CDR2 FQGNSA. Trimming cost V 6 bases and J 10 bases; bases outside gene matches: 16. As DNA, the CDR3 is TGTGCCAGCAGTTTACCCGGGACTAGCCCTCTCCGCGAGCAGTTCTTC. It specifies CASSLPGTSPLREQFF.

The CDR3 DNA reads TGCGCCAGCAGCCAAGAATTAGCCTACGAGCAGTACTTC. Residues: CASSQELAYEQYF. The chain links TRBV4-1 to TRBJ2-7; no reliable D call. The germline V and J ends were trimmed by 0 bases and 2 bases, with 5 bases remaining between them. Germline V gene data show CDR1 as MGHRA and CDR2 as YSYEKL. This CDR3 spans 13 amino acids.

This clone was seen only a few times. This chain connects TRBV7-8 to TRBJ2-1, with D possibly TRBD2 on 6 matching bases. The CDR3 extends over 15 amino acids. Per the germline V gene, CDR1 is SGHVS and CDR2 is FQNEAQ. Between the trimmed V and J ends, which lost 3 bases and 4 bases, there was a span of 13 bases. The CDR3 spells CASSFFPGAYNEQFF. In DNA form, the CDR3 reads TGTGCCAGCAGCTTCTTCCCGGGAGCTTACAATGAGCAGTTCTTC.

This clone was seen more than once but under ten times. This chain connects TRBV5-1 to TRBJ2-5, with 9 bases aligning to TRBD2. The CDR3 loop spans 15 amino acids. Losses at the gene ends were 8 bases for V and 5 bases for J; bases not matched to a gene: 13. Germline CDR1 SGHRS, CDR2 YFSETQ. In DNA, the CDR3 is TGCGCCAGTAAACCGGGACTAGCTCAATCGGAGACCCAGTACTTC. Protein: CASKPGLAQSETQYF.

The chain has TRBV24-1 and TRBJ1-5; TRBD1 aligns across 7 bases. Per the germline V gene, CDR1 is KGHDR and CDR2 is SFDVKD. The CDR3 contains 16 residues. With V trimmed by 3 bases and J by 3 bases, 7 bases remained unmatched. The CDR3 nucleotides are TGTGCCACCAGTGATCCCCGGACAGGCATCAATCAGCCCCAGCATTTT. Translated: CATSDPRTGINQPQHF.

The chain carries TRBV11-2 and TRBJ1-3, with D perhaps TRBD1 (5 bases). There are 17 residues in the CDR3. Trimming stripped 5 bases from V and 0 bases from J, with 17 bases between. Germline CDR1 SGHAT, CDR2 FQNNGV. CDR3 nucleotide sequence: TGTGCCAGCAGCCAACGGGCTGGGGGGAGCTCTGGAAACACCATATATTTT. This encodes CASSQRAGGSSGNTIYF. Full variable domain (remainder filled in from reference TRBV11-2 and TRBJ1-3): EAGVAQSPRYKIIEKRQSVAFWCNPISGHATLYWYQQILGQGPKLLIQFQNNGVVDDSQLPKDRFSAERLKGVDSTLKIQPAKLEDSAVYLCASSQRAGGSSGNTIYFGEGSWLTVV.

In this sample, this clone turned up once. The chain recombines TRBV3-1 (or the pseudogene TRBV3-2) with TRBJ1-2, with 9 bases that match TRBD1. This CDR3 is 14 amino acids long. CDR1 and CDR2 from the germline V gene are LGHDT and YNNKEL (reference sequence). After removal of 1 base from V and 8 bases from J, the junction contained 5 bases not matched to a gene. The CDR3 DNA sequence: TGTGCCAGCAGCCAAGGGGGACAGGGAAGGGGCTACACCTTC. The encoded protein is CASSQGGQGRGYTF.

This chain connects TRBV7-3 to TRBJ1-1; perhaps TRBD1 as D (6 bases). The CDR3 runs to 18 residues. V lost 1 base, J lost 4 bases, and 22 bases lay in between. Germline CDR1 reads SGHTA; CDR2 reads FQGTGA. CDR3 residues: CASSLMGPVKGGGTEAFF. The DNA of the CDR3 is TGTGCCAGCAGCTTAATGGGCCCAGTTAAAGGGGGTGGCACTGAAGCTTTCTTT.

The chain couples TRBV3-1 (or the pseudogene TRBV3-2) to TRBJ2-6, with TRBD1 as a possible D gene (5 bases). The V and J ends lost 3 bases and 2 bases respectively, with 11 bases between them. Germline V CDR1 and CDR2: LGHDT, YNNKEL (reference sequence). The CDR3 has 16 amino acids. The CDR3 loop reads CASSHVGLPGANVLTF. The CDR3 bases are TGTGCCAGCAGCCATGTGGGGCTCCCTGGGGCCAACGTCCTGACTTTC.

The chain is built from TRBV6-5 and TRBJ1-2; no definite D call. CDR3 length: 13 residues. V gave up 4 bases and J gave up 5 bases, with 11 bases separating them. CDR1 is MNHEY, CDR2 SVGAGI, per germline. CDR3 nucleotides: TGTGCCAGCAGTTCCACGGGTCTATATGGCTACACCTTC. Protein: CASSSTGLYGYTF.

The V call is TRBV27, the J call TRBJ2-7, with TRBD1 matching over 12 bases. There are 15 residues in the CDR3. The V gene end was trimmed by 4 bases and the J gene end by 3 bases; junction bases not matched to a gene: 4. Per germline, CDR1 MNHEY and CDR2 SMNVEV (reference sequence). CDR3 in amino acids: CASSSRDRGLYEQYF. The CDR3 nucleotides are TGTGCCAGCAGTTCAAGGGACAGGGGGCTCTACGAGCAGTACTTC.

The chain combines TRBV6-2 or TRBV6-3 with TRBJ2-2, with TRBD2 matching over 12 bases. CDR3 length equals 15 residues. The germline CDR1 and CDR2 sequences are MNHEY and SVGEGT. J lost 8 bases, V lost 4 bases, and 5 bases had no gene match. CDR3 sequence (DNA): TGTGCCAGCAGTTCGACTAGCGGGAGTGTAGGGGAGCTGTTTTTT. Its translation: CASSSTSGSVGELFF.

This chain uses TRBV18 with TRBJ2-1, with a possible D match to TRBD2 (6 bases). Germline values: CDR1 KGHSH, CDR2 LQKENI. The CDR3 has 15 amino acids. V was pared by 1 base and J by 9 bases, with 16 bases between. CDR3 coding DNA: TGTGCCAGCTCACCACGGAGGGTGAGAGATGGTGAGCAGTTCTTC. It encodes CASSPRRVRDGEQFF.

The rearrangement links TRBV24-1 to TRBJ2-2; tentative D call: TRBD2 (5 bases). V lost 7 bases and J 9 bases, leaving 17 bases between the germline ends. Germline assignment: CDR1 KGHDR and CDR2 SFDVKD. CDR3 length: 14 residues. The CDR3 DNA reads TGTGCCACCAGAAGCGGAGATAACCGGAGGGAGCTGTTTTTT. This encodes CATRSGDNRRELFF.